This T cell receptor beta chain was recorded in a study of T cells in narcolepsy. Trimming removed 3 bases from V and 3 bases from J; junction bases left unmatched: 3. The V gene's germline CDR1 is SGHRS and CDR2 YFSETQ. The CDR3 contains 15 residues. Some clones are missing from TCRdb's copy, which holds only in-frame ones; the method was immunoSEQ multiplex PCR. The profile covers roughly 34,000 clones, with around 90% appearing a single time and approximately 0.8% taken by the ten largest. J is TRBJ2-1 and V is TRBV5-1; 10 bases line up with TRBD2. The specimen was CD45RA- memory CD4+ T cells from PBMCs. This receptor was identified in a human donor with narcolepsy. CDR3 coding DNA: TGCGCCAGCAGCTCCGGGACTAGCGACTACAATGAGCAGTTCTTC. Protein sequence: CASSSGTSDYNEQFF.